The 17 T cell receptor beta chains presented below share a single source sample, sequenced in a study of T cell responses to AZD1222 COVID-19 vaccine. Profiling relied on immunoSEQ multiplex PCR, and the TCRdb table lists in-frame clones only, not all of them. The repertoire consists of about 140,000 clones, with about nine tenths occurring once and the leading ten covering around 3.3%. The source was peripheral blood, collected 28 days after the second AZD1222 dose. All receptors come from an adult who received the AZD1222 COVID-19 vaccine.

This chain joins TRBV27 and TRBJ2-6; no clear D gene. V gave up 5 bases and J gave up 5 bases, with 7 bases separating them. The CDR3 loop spans 13 amino acids. Germline V gene lookup returns CDR1 MNHEY and CDR2 SMNVEV (reference sequence). The CDR3 spells CASSIGWANVLTF. CDR3 nucleotide sequence: TGTGCCAGCAGTATAGGATGGGCCAACGTCCTGACTTTC.

V and J are TRBV18 and TRBJ1-6; D not resolved. This CDR3 has 18 amino acids. Trimming cost V 2 bases and J 0 bases, with 14 bases left between them. Germline values: CDR1 KGHSH, CDR2 LQKENI. CDR3 sequence reads: CASSPGRHFNSYNSPLHF. The CDR3 nucleotides are TGTGCCAGCTCACCAGGACGGCACTTCAACTCCTATAATTCACCCCTCCACTTT.

This chain links TRBV5-1 with TRBJ2-1; the D gene is possibly TRBD2 (5 bases). V lost 0 bases to trimming and J lost 2 bases, with 12 bases between them. The germline V gene has CDR1 SGHRS and CDR2 YFSETQ. The CDR3 contains 16 residues. The CDR3 loop is CASSLDVAGTYNEQFF. CDR3 DNA: TGCGCCAGCAGCTTGGATGTTGCGGGCACCTACAATGAGCAGTTCTTC.

This chain joins TRBV28 and TRBJ1-1, with 11 nucleotides matching TRBD1. J lost 4 bases, V lost 5 bases, and 6 bases had no gene match. Germline V gene sequence: CDR1 MDHEN, CDR2 SYDVKM. This CDR3 region has 15 residues. CDR3 sequence (DNA): TGTGCCAGCAGTGGCTCCGGGACAGGGGGCACTGAAGCTTTCTTT. Its translation is CASSGSGTGGTEAFF.

The V call is TRBV28, the J call TRBJ1-2; TRBD1 agrees at 7 bases. CDR1 is MDHEN and CDR2 is SYDVKM in the germline V gene. Losses at the gene ends were 6 bases for V and 8 bases for J; bases not matched to a gene: 3. The CDR3 is made up of 11 amino acids. CDR3: CASRNRGGYTF. In DNA form, the CDR3 reads TGTGCCAGCAGAAACAGGGGAGGCTACACCTTC.

The chain combines TRBV7-6 with TRBJ2-7; D may be TRBD1 (5 bases). CDR3 length: 14 residues. CDR1 and CDR2 (germline): SGHVS, FNYEAQ. V lost 4 bases to trimming and J lost 3 bases, with 13 bases between them. In DNA form, the CDR3 reads TGTGCCAGCAGCTCTGGTGCAGGGCGCTACGAGCAGTACTTC. This codes for CASSSGAGRYEQYF.

The chain combines TRBV6-5 with TRBJ1-4, with D perhaps matching TRBD1 (6 bases). V shed 5 bases and J shed 4 bases, with 14 bases lying between them. Germline CDR1 reads MNHEY; CDR2 reads SVGAGI. The CDR3 runs to 15 residues. The CDR3 is CASSLLQGSNEKLFF. In DNA form, the CDR3 reads TGTGCCAGCAGTCTACTCCAGGGGAGTAATGAAAAACTGTTTTTT.

The V call is TRBV2, the J call TRBJ2-5; the D gene is possibly TRBD1 (6 bases). The V and J ends lost 3 bases and 10 bases respectively, with 9 bases between them. The CDR3 contains 11 residues. Germline V gene sequence: CDR1 SNHLY, CDR2 FYNNEI. CDR3 protein: CASSDQGSQYF. The CDR3 DNA is TGTGCCAGCAGTGACCAGGGGAGCCAGTACTTC.

The V and J genes are TRBV30 and TRBJ1-2, with a possible D match to TRBD1 (5 bases). CDR3 length equals 13 residues. Germline loops: CDR1 GTSNPN, CDR2 SVGIG (reference sequence). V lost 0 bases and J lost 7, with 12 bases in between. The CDR3 region is CAWSVAGNTGYTF. The CDR3 coding sequence is TGTGCCTGGAGTGTCGCAGGGAATACTGGCTACACCTTC.

The chain carries TRBV6-2 or TRBV6-3 and TRBJ2-7; D is ambiguous. V was cut by 4 bases and J by 3 bases, with 16 bases left in between. Germline CDR1 MNHEY, CDR2 SVGEGT. This CDR3 region has 15 residues. CDR3 bases: TGTGCCAGCAGTTTTTCCTTCTCGAGAGACTACGAGCAGTACTTC. Its translation: CASSFSFSRDYEQYF.

This chain connects TRBV5-5 to TRBJ2-7, with 7 bases fitting TRBD1. Germline lookup yields CDR1 SGHKS and CDR2 YYEKEE (reference sequence). The CDR3 contains 14 residues. V was clipped by 4 bases and J by 1 base; unmatched bases: 5. The CDR3 DNA reads TGTGCCAGCAGCCATGGGGACAGATCCTACGAGCAGTACTTC. It is translated as CASSHGDRSYEQYF.

The genes are TRBV25-1 and TRBJ2-5; no firm D call. V was trimmed by 1 base and J by 1 base, leaving 7 bases between them. Germline values: CDR1 MGHDK, CDR2 SYGVNS. This CDR3 is 14 amino acids long. CDR3 in DNA: TGTGCCAGCAGTGAATCACGGAGCCAAGAGACCCAGTACTTC. Its translation: CASSESRSQETQYF. Combining the CDR3 with reference TRBV25-1 and TRBJ2-5 gives the whole variable domain EADIYQTPRYLVIGTGKKITLECSQTMGHDKMYWYQQDPGMELHLIHYSYGVNSTEKGDLSSESTVSRIRTEHFPLTLESARPSHTSQYLCASSESRSQETQYFGPGTRLLVL.

V gene TRBV27 combines with J gene TRBJ1-2, with D unclear. The V end was cut by 2 bases, the J end by 3 bases, with 7 bases between. The CDR3 is 13 residues long. Germline V lookup: CDR1 MNHEY, CDR2 SMNVEV (reference sequence). The CDR3 DNA reads as TGTGCCAGCAGTTTACACGTGGACTATGGCTACACCTTC. This codes for CASSLHVDYGYTF.

This sequence joins TRBV7-2 and TRBJ2-7; D not resolved. The CDR3 contains 16 residues. Trimming cost V 1 base and J 2 bases, with 15 bases left between them. Germline CDR1 is SGHTA and CDR2 is FQGNSA. As DNA, the CDR3 is TGTGCCAGCAGCTTAGGGGCCGCATCAGATACCTACGAGCAGTACTTC. It codes for CASSLGAASDTYEQYF.

The chain couples TRBV27 to TRBJ2-1; D is possibly TRBD2 (7 bases). Germline lookup yields CDR1 MNHEY and CDR2 SMNVEV (reference sequence). The germline V and J ends were trimmed by 5 bases and 0 bases, with 14 bases remaining between them. The CDR3 has 16 residues. The CDR3 spells CASSPQGGDSYNEQFF. CDR3 nucleotides: TGTGCCAGCAGTCCTCAAGGGGGGGACTCCTACAATGAGCAGTTCTTC.

The gene calls are TRBV5-1 and TRBJ2-3; 9 bases are a match to TRBD1. Trimming took 4 bases from V and 0 from J; bases not matched to a gene: 6. The CDR3 contains 16 residues. Per germline, CDR1 SGHRS and CDR2 YFSETQ. This CDR3 is CASSTGTGLSTDTQYF. The CDR3 DNA reads TGCGCCAGCAGCACCGGGACAGGGTTGAGCACAGATACGCAGTATTTT.

The V and J genes are TRBV11-2 and TRBJ2-7; TRBD2 agrees at 8 bases. The germline V gene has CDR1 SGHAT and CDR2 FQNNGV. V lost 5 bases and J lost 2; bases outside the gene matches: 11. The CDR3 is made up of 16 amino acids. The CDR3 DNA is TGTGCCAGCAGCGCCCGGGGGGTAGCGGGGACCTACGAGCAGTACTTC. This translates into CASSARGVAGTYEQYF.